The clone carrying this T cell receptor beta chain was seen only a few times. The antigen remains unidentified. The sample comes from a study of regulatory T cells in long-lasting Graves disease. iRepertoire HTBI primers and Arm-PCR of CDR3 regions built TCR beta libraries. TCRdb fed the multiplex PCR reads into MiXCR, producing one record per CDR3 protein. The sample holds about 240,000 distinct CDR3 sequences; around 21% are singletons and the top ten take approximately 15%. Findings and caveats of the study: Thyroid tissue went unstudied; only peripheral blood was examined.

Stated time point: newly diagnosed GD, antithyroid drugs for less than 3 months. RNA from PBMCs was the source of the TCR library. The receptor comes from a female donor with Graves disease. Sequences were derived from peripheral blood mononuclear cells (PBMCs), sampled at new diagnosis, from a patient treated with antithyroid drugs.

The CDR3 bases are TGCGCCAGCAGCCAAGATCTACAGGGGGGGACTGAAGCTTTCTTT. This sequence encodes CASSQDLQGGTEAFF. The rearrangement joins TRBV4-1 to TRBJ1-1; TRBD1 aligns across 8 bases. The junction had 5 bases not matched to a gene; V was cut back by 0 bases and J by 5 bases. Germline assignment: CDR1 MGHRA and CDR2 YSYEKL. The CDR3 covers 15 residues.